Each of the 24 T cell receptor beta chains below was sequenced from the same sample in a study of blood T cell repertoires in COVID-19. The repertoire was sequenced with immunoSEQ multiplex PCR; TCRdb's copy has only in-frame clones and lacks some. The sample carries about 130,000 clones, 86% recorded once. Sequenced sample: peripheral blood. The receptor source for this set is a woman aged 70-85 years with COVID-19, enrolled during active disease.

The gene calls are TRBV11-2 and TRBJ1-1; perhaps TRBD1 as D (6 bases). Trimming stripped 1 base from V and 0 bases from J, with 12 bases between. The CDR3 contains 16 residues. CDR1 is SGHAT, CDR2 FQNNGV, per germline. The CDR3 DNA sequence: TGTGCCAGCAGCTTAGTGAGGGGGGGAATGAACACTGAAGCTTTCTTT. It specifies CASSLVRGGMNTEAFF.

V and J are TRBV15 and TRBJ1-6; the D gene is possibly TRBD1 (5 bases). The length of the CDR3 is 15 residues. CDR1 and CDR2 (germline): LNHNV, YYDKDF (reference sequence). The V gene lost 5 bases and the J gene lost 10 bases, with 18 bases spanning the gap. The CDR3 spells CATSQLAGPSSPLHF. The CDR3 nucleotides are TGTGCCACCAGCCAACTAGCAGGGCCCAGCTCACCCCTCCACTTT.

The chain recombines TRBV6-5 with TRBJ2-7; D remains ambiguous. This CDR3 is built from 11 residues. Germline V lookup: CDR1 MNHEY, CDR2 SVGAGI. Trimming removed 6 bases from V and 2 bases from J, with 5 bases in between. CDR3 nucleotides: TGTGCCAGCAGATCAGCCTACGAGCAGTACTTC. Translated, it gives CASRSAYEQYF.

Notes on this clone: No conserved phenylalanine or tryptophan is present at the end of the CDR3, so a read error is the likely explanation. No DNA is shown, since the ends of the CDR3 on it are uncertain; the CDR3 is the one TCRdb lists. This sequence joins TRBV21-1 and TRBJ1-4. TRBV21-1 is labeled a pseudogene. The CDR3 sequence runs 12 residues, both termini included. CDR3 in amino acids: CASSRSKMGGMI.

This chain connects TRBV18 to TRBJ2-2, with 9 positions matching TRBD1. CDR1 and CDR2 (germline): KGHSH, LQKENI. After removal of 3 bases from V and 3 bases from J, the junction contained 5 bases not matched to a gene. The CDR3 totals 16 residues. The CDR3 nucleotides are TGTGCCAGCTCACCTCCGGGACAGGGATACACCGGGGAGCTGTTTTTT. It is translated as CASSPPGQGYTGELFF.

This chain uses TRBV14 with TRBJ2-7, with 11 nucleotides matching TRBD2. With V trimmed by 0 bases and J by 2 bases, 6 bases remained unmatched. This CDR3 has 17 residues. Germline values: CDR1 SGHDN, CDR2 FVKESK. In nucleotides, the CDR3 is TGTGCCAGCAGCCAAGATACTAGCGGGGGCAGACCCTACGAGCAGTACTTC. Translated: CASSQDTSGGRPYEQYF. Using reference TRBV14 and TRBJ2-7 for the parts outside the CDR3, the full variable domain is EAGVTQFPSHSVIEKGQTVTLRCDPISGHDNLYWYRRVMGKEIKFLLHFVKESKQDESGMPNNRFLAERTGGTYSTLKVQPAELEDSGVYFCASSQDTSGGRPYEQYFGPGTRLTVT.

The chain recombines TRBV24-1 with TRBJ2-1; the match to TRBD2 covers 15 bases. CDR1 and CDR2 from the germline V gene are KGHDR and SFDVKD. The J segment lost 15 bases and the V segment lost 3 bases, leaving 5 bases of the junction unmatched. The CDR3 is 14 amino acids. CDR3 protein: CATSDAGLAGGSFF. The CDR3 DNA reads as TGTGCCACCAGTGATGCGGGACTAGCGGGGGGTTCGTTCTTC.

The CDR3 region has the DNA TGTGCCAGCAGCCGAGGACTAGCTGAGGTAGCCAAAAACATTCAGTACTTC. Its translation is CASSRGLAEVAKNIQYF. The chain carries TRBV6-2 or TRBV6-3 and TRBJ2-4; 8 nucleotides align to TRBD2. The V segment lost 6 bases and the J segment 0 bases; nucleotides outside the gene matches: 10. CDR3 size: 17 residues. Germline values: CDR1 MNHEY, CDR2 SVGEGT.

This clone showed up just a few times. This sample also contains other DNA sequences that code for the same CDR3. V gene TRBV27 combines with J gene TRBJ1-3, with a tentative D call TRBD1 (5 bases). V lost 3 bases, J lost 2 bases, and 8 bases lay in between. CDR1 is MNHEY and CDR2 is SMNVEV in the germline V gene (reference sequence). The CDR3 consists of 14 residues. The CDR3 coding sequence is TGTGCCAGCAGTTTCGGCAGGGCTGGAAACACCATATATTTT. Protein: CASSFGRAGNTIYF.

This clone was recorded a few times. This chain connects TRBV28 to TRBJ1-2, with D perhaps matching TRBD1 (6 bases). V was cut by 6 bases and J by 2 bases, with 13 bases left in between. CDR1 is MDHEN and CDR2 is SYDVKM in the germline V gene. The CDR3 loop spans 14 amino acids. The CDR3: CASRVRGKNYGYTF. DNA for the CDR3: TGTGCCAGCAGGGTCAGGGGAAAGAACTATGGCTACACCTTC.

This sequence joins TRBV7-9 and TRBJ2-3; D call uncertain. This CDR3 is 14 amino acids long. Trimming shortened V by 5 bases and J by 2 bases, and 11 bases separated the two germline ends. CDR1 and CDR2 from the germline V gene are SEHNR and FQNEAQ (reference sequence). The CDR3 sequence is CASSNGDITDTQYF. CDR3 sequence (DNA): TGTGCCAGCAGCAACGGTGACATCACAGATACGCAGTATTTT.

A few counts support this clone. The chain couples TRBV5-1 to TRBJ2-7; possible D gene TRBD2, 5 bases. The ends were cut back, 1 base at V and 6 bases at J, with 14 bases in the middle. CDR1 and CDR2 (germline): SGHRS, YFSETQ. This CDR3 region has 14 residues. CDR3 sequence (DNA): TGCGCCAGCAGCTTGATGCCCGGGAACAGCGAGCAGTACTTC. Residues: CASSLMPGNSEQYF.

The chain uses TRBV7-2 and TRBJ2-2, with D maybe TRBD2 (7 bases). Germline V gives CDR1 SGHTA, CDR2 FQGNSA. The CDR3 length is 16 residues. Trimming took 3 bases from V and 4 from J, leaving 15 bases between them. The chain's CDR3 is CASSLRGGQGTGELFF. The DNA for the CDR3 is TGTGCCAGCAGCTTGAGGGGGGGGCAAGGCACCGGGGAGCTGTTTTTT.

This clone was seen a handful of times. The chain employs TRBV29-1 and TRBJ1-1; unclear D gene. Germline loops: CDR1 SQVTM, CDR2 ANQGSEA. This CDR3 has 13 amino acids. V shed 4 bases and J shed 6 bases, with 15 bases lying between them. Here the CDR3 reads CSVVSLTRAEAFF. CDR3 in DNA: TGCAGCGTTGTAAGTCTGACCCGGGCTGAAGCTTTCTTT.

V and J are TRBV9 and TRBJ2-7; no clear D. CDR1 SGDLS and CDR2 YYNGEE come from the germline V gene. This CDR3 region has 14 residues. With 0 bases removed from V and 1 base from J, the gap between germline ends came to 8 bases. The CDR3 reads CASSVDGRSYEQYF. As DNA, the CDR3 is TGTGCCAGCAGCGTAGACGGCAGGTCCTACGAGCAGTACTTC.

The chain joins TRBV3-1 (or the pseudogene TRBV3-2) to TRBJ1-1; the match to TRBD1 covers 7 bases. There are 13 residues in the CDR3. J lost 9 bases, V lost 3 bases, and 7 bases had no gene match. CDR1 is LGHDT and CDR2 is YNNKEL in the germline V gene (reference sequence). The CDR3 loop is CASSQQKGAKAFF. The DNA for the CDR3 is TGTGCCAGCAGCCAGCAGAAGGGGGCCAAAGCTTTCTTT.

The chain employs TRBV10-3 and TRBJ1-4, with D tentatively TRBD1 (5 bases). The V end lost 6 bases, the J end lost 8 bases, and 16 bases lay between the germline ends. The germline V gene has CDR1 ENHRY and CDR2 SYGVKD. The CDR3 length is 14 residues. The CDR3 coding sequence is TGTGCCATCAGCCCAGGGATGACTTACGAAAAACTGTTTTTT. This translates into CAISPGMTYEKLFF.

The chain joins TRBV30 to TRBJ2-3; D perhaps matches TRBD2 (6 bases). The CDR3 length is 14 residues. Germline V CDR1 and CDR2: GTSNPN, SVGIG (reference sequence). Trimming took 0 bases from V and 2 from J, leaving 9 bases between them. CDR3 protein: CAWSVGGDTDTQYF. In DNA, the CDR3 is TGTGCCTGGAGTGTAGGAGGGGACACAGATACGCAGTATTTT.

This chain links TRBV5-1 with TRBJ1-2, with a possible D match to TRBD1 (5 bases). V was trimmed by 1 base and J by 4 bases, leaving 23 bases between them. The germline V gene has CDR1 SGHRS and CDR2 YFSETQ. The CDR3 runs 18 residues. DNA for the CDR3: TGCGCCAGCAGCTTGTTGCCGGCCGACACCAGGGCGCCCTATGGCTACACCTTC. It yields the protein CASSLLPADTRAPYGYTF.

The chain uses TRBV19 and TRBJ1-5; tentative D call: TRBD1 (6 bases). Germline-derived CDR1 and CDR2 are LNHDA and SQIVND (reference sequence). This CDR3 has 15 residues. Trimming shortened V by 5 bases and J by 6 bases, and 17 bases separated the two germline ends. The CDR3 region has the DNA TGTGCCAGTAGTGTGGGACAAATTGAGGTTCAGCCCCAGCATTTT. It is translated as CASSVGQIEVQPQHF.

The chain has TRBV18 and TRBJ2-3, with D maybe TRBD1 (5 bases). The CDR3 loop spans 15 amino acids. Germline CDR1 KGHSH, CDR2 LQKENI. Trimming removed 3 bases from V and 1 base from J, with 11 bases in between. CDR3 amino acids: CASSPPQGRTDTQYF. CDR3 coding DNA: TGTGCCAGCTCACCGCCGCAGGGCCGCACAGATACGCAGTATTTT.

The chain joins TRBV6-6 to TRBJ2-1; 10 bases line up with TRBD2. The CDR3 consists of 16 residues. The germline V gene has CDR1 MNHNY and CDR2 SVGAGI (reference sequence). With V trimmed by 2 bases and J by 7 bases, 8 bases remained unmatched. CDR3 coding DNA: TGTGCCAGCAGTTACCCACTAGCGGGGCCAGGGAATGAGCAGTTCTTC. Protein: CASSYPLAGPGNEQFF.

This clone was counted a single time. The V gene is TRBV5-4, the J gene TRBJ1-1; the D gene is possibly TRBD1 (5 bases). Germline V CDR1 and CDR2: SGHNT, YYREEE (reference sequence). The CDR3 contains 13 residues. V gave up 0 bases and J gave up 4 bases, with 7 bases separating them. CDR3 coding DNA: TGTGCCAGCAGCTTGGAACAGGCCACTGAAGCTTTCTTT. Translation: CASSLEQATEAFF.

The rearrangement joins TRBV19 to TRBJ1-1; a weak D match, TRBD1 (5 bases). V lost 1 base to trimming and J lost 2 bases, with 11 bases between them. From germline, CDR1 is LNHDA and CDR2 SQIVND (reference sequence). The CDR3 runs to 15 residues. In DNA, the CDR3 is TGTGCCAGTAGTATAGCTCAGGGATCAAACACTGAAGCTTTCTTT. It specifies CASSIAQGSNTEAFF.